Given below is one T cell receptor beta chain in context. These data are taken from a study of shared clonotypes between healthy human individuals. Sequencing was performed with immunoSEQ multiplex PCR; in TCRdb, only in-frame clones are kept and a portion is missing. Of just over 2,000,000 clones detected, over 85% appear once; the ten largest clones hold 0.1% to 0.15%. The V gene end was trimmed by 0 bases and the J gene end by 5 bases; junction bases not matched to a gene: 6. This CDR3 is built from 16 residues. Germline lookup yields CDR1 SGHDT and CDR2 YYEEEE. The sequenced sample was naive CD4+ T cells sorted from blood. Noted subset: CD45RA+ positively selected. The receptor was isolated from a man younger than 35 in good health. The chain carries TRBV5-6 and TRBJ1-3; 9 nucleotides match TRBD1. The CDR3 protein is CASSLEVGQGRNTIYF. As DNA, the CDR3 is TGTGCCAGCAGCTTGGAGGTCGGACAGGGGAGAAACACCATATATTTT.